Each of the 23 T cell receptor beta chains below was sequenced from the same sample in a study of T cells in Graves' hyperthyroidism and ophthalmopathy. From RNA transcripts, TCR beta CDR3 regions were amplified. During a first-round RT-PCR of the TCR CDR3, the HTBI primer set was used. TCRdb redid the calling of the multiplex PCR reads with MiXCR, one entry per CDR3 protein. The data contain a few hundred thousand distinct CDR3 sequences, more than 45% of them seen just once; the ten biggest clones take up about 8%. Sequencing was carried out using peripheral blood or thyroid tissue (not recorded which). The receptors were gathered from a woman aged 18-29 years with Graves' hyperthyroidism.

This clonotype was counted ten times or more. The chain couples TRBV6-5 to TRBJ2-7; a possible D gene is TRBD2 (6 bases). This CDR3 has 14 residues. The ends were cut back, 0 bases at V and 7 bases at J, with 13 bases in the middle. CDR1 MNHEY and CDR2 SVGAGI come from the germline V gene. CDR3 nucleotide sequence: TGTGCCAGCAGTTACTCGATCGGGGGAAGTGAGCAGTACTTC. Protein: CASSYSIGGSEQYF.

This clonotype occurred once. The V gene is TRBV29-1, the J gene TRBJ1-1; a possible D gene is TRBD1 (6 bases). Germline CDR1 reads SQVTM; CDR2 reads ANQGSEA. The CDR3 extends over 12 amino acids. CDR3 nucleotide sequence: TGCAGTTTATTTCGAGGGGGCACTGAAGCTTTCTTT. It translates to CSLFRGGTEAFF. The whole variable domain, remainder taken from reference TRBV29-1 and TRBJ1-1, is SAVISQKPSRDICQRGTSLTIQCQVDSQVTMMFWYRQQPGQSLTLIATANQGSEATYESGFVIDKFPISRPNLTFSTLTVSNMSPEDSSIYLCSLFRGGTEAFFGQGTRLTVV.

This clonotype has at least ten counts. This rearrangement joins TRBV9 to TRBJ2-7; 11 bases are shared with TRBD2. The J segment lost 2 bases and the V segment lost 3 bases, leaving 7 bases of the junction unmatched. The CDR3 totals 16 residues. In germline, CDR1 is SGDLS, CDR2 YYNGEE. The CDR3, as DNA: TGTGCCAGCAGCGGTACCGGGACTAGCGGAACCTACGAGCAGTACTTC. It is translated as CASSGTGTSGTYEQYF. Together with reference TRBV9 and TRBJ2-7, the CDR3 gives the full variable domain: DSGVTQTPKHLITATGQRVTLRCSPRSGDLSVYWYQQSLDQGLQFLIQYYNGEERAKGNILERFSAQQFPDLHSELNLSSLELGDSALYFCASSGTGTSGTYEQYFGPGTRLTVT.

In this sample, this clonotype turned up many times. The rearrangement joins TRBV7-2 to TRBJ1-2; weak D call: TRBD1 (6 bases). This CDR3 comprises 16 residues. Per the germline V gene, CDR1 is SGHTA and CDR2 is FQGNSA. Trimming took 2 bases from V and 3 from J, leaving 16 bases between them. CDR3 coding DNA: TGTGCCAGCAGCTTATTCGGCGGGGGCGCGGACTATGGCTACACCTTC. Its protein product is CASSLFGGGADYGYTF.

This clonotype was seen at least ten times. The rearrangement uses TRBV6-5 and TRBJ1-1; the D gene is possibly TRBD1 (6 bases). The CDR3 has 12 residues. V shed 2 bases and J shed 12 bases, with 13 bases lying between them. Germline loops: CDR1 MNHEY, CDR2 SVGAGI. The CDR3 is CASSYGRRGTFF. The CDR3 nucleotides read TGTGCCAGCAGTTACGGGCGGAGGGGGACTTTCTTT.

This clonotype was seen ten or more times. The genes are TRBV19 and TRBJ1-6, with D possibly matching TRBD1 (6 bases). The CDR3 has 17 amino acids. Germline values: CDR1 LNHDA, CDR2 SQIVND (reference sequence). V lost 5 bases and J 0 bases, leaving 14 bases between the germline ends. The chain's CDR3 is CASSGRQASSYNSPLHF. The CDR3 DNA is TGTGCCAGTAGTGGAAGACAGGCGAGCTCCTATAATTCACCCCTCCACTTT.

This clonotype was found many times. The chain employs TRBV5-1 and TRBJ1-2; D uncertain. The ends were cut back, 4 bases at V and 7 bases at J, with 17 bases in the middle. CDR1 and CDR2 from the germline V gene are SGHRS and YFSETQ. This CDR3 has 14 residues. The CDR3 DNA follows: TGCGCCAGCAGCCTATCTGGACGGTTCTCTGGCTACACCTTC. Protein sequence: CASSLSGRFSGYTF. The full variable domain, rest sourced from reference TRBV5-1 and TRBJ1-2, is KAGVTQTPRYLIKTRGQQVTLSCSPISGHRSVSWYQQTPGQGLQFLFEYFSETQRNKGNFPGRFSGRQFSNSRSEMNVSTLELGDSALYLCASSLSGRFSGYTFGSGTRLTVV.

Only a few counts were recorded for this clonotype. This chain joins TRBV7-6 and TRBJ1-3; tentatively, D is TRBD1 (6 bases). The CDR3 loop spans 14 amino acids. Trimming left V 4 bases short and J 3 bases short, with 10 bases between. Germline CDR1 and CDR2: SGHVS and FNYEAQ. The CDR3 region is CASSSTGFGNTIYF. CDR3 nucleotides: TGTGCCAGCAGCTCTACAGGGTTTGGAAACACCATATATTTT. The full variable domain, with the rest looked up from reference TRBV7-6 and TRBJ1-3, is GAGVSQSPRYKVTKRGQDVALRCDPISGHVSLYWYRQALGQGPEFLTYFNYEAQQDKSGLPNDRFSAERPEGSISTLTIQRTEQRDSAMYRCASSSTGFGNTIYFGEGSWLTVV.

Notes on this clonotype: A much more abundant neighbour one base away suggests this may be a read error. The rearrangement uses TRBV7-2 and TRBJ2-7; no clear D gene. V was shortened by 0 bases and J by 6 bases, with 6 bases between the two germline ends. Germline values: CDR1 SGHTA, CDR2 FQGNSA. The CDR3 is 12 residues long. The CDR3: CASSLAQIEQYF. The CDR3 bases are TGTGCCAGCAGCTTAGCGCAGATCGAGCAGTACTTC.

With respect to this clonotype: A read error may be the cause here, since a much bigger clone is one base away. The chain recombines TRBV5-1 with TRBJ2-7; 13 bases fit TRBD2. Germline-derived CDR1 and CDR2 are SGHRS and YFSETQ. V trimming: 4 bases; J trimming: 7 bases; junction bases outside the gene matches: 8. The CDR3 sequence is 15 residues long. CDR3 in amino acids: CASSPLAGGLGEQYF. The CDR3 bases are TGCGCCAGCAGCCCACTAGCGGGAGGGCTGGGGGAGCAGTACTTC.

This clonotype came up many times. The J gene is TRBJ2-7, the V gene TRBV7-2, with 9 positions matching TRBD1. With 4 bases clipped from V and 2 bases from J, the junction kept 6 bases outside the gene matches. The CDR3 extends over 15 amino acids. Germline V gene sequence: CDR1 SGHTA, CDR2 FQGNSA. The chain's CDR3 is CASSSGQGSTYEQYF. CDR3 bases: TGTGCCAGCAGCTCCGGACAGGGGTCAACCTACGAGCAGTACTTC. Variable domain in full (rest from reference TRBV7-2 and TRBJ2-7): GAGVSQSPSNKVTEKGKDVELRCDPISGHTALYWYRQSLGQGLEFLIYFQGNSAPDKSGLPSDRFSAERTGGSVSTLTIQRTQQEDSAVYLCASSSGQGSTYEQYFGPGTRLTVT.

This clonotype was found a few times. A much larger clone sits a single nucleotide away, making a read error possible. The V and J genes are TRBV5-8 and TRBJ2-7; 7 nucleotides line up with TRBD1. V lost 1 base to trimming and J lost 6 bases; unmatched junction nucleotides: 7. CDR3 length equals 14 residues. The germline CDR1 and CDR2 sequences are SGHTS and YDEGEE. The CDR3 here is CASSLRGQHCEQYF. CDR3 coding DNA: TGTGCCAGCAGCTTGAGGGGACAGCATTGCGAGCAGTACTTC.

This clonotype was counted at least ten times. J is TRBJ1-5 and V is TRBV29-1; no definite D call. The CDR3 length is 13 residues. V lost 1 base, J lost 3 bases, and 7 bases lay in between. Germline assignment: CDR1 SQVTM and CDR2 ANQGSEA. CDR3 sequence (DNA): TGCAGCGTTGAAGTCAACCCCAATCAGCCCCAGCATTTT. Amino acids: CSVEVNPNQPQHF.

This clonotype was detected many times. CDR3 amino acids: CASSPRGLGYTF. CDR3 nucleotides: TGTGCCAGCAGCCCCAGGGGGCTGGGCTACACCTTC. This chain links TRBV3-1 with TRBJ1-2; TRBD1 matches at 8 bases. V lost 4 bases, J lost 8 bases, and 3 bases stayed unmatched. Germline-derived CDR1 and CDR2 are LGHDT and YNNKEL (reference sequence). This CDR3 region has 12 residues.

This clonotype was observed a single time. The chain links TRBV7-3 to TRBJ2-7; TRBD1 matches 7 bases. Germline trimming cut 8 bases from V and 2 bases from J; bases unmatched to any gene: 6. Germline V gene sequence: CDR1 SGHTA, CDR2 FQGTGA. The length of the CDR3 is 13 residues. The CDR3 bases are TGTGCCAGCGGCCCGGGACAGCCCTACGAGCAGTACTTC. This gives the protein CASGPGQPYEQYF.

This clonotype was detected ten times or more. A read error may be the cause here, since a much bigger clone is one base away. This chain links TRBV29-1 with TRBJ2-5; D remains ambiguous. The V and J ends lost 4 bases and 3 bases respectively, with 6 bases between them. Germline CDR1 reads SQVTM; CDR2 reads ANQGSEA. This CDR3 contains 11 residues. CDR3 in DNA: TGCAGCGTTGTTGGAGAAGAGACCCAGTACTTC. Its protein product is CSVVGEETQYF. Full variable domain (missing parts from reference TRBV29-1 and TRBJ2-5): SAVISQKPSRDICQRGTSLTIQCQVDSQVTMMFWYRQQPGQSLTLIATANQGSEATYESGFVIDKFPISRPNLTFSTLTVSNMSPEDSSIYLCSVVGEETQYFGPGTRLLVL.

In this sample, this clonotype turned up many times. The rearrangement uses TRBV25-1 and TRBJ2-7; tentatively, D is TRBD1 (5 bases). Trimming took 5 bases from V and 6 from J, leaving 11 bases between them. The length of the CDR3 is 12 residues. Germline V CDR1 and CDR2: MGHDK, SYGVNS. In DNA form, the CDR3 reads TGTGCCAGCAGTTACACAGGAACCGAGCAGTACTTC. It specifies CASSYTGTEQYF.

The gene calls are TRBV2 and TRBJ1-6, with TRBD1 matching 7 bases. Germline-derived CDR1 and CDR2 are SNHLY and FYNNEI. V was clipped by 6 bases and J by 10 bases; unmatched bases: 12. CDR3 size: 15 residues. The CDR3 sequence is CASRDDRVEGSPLHF. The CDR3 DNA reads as TGTGCCAGCAGGGATGACAGGGTCGAGGGCTCACCCCTCCACTTT.

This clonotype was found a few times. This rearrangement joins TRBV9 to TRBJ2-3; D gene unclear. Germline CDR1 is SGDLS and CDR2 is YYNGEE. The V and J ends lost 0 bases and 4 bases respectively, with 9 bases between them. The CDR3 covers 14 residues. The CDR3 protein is CASSVGQAADTQYF. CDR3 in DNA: TGTGCCAGCAGCGTAGGGCAGGCGGCAGATACGCAGTATTTT. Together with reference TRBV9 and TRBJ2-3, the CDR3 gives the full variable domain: DSGVTQTPKHLITATGQRVTLRCSPRSGDLSVYWYQQSLDQGLQFLIQYYNGEERAKGNILERFSAQQFPDLHSELNLSSLELGDSALYFCASSVGQAADTQYFGPGTRLTVL.

CDR3 sequence reads: CASSPEAILYEQYF. Written as DNA, the CDR3 is TGTGCCAGCTCACCAGAAGCTATACTCTACGAGCAGTACTTC. The chain links TRBV18 to TRBJ2-7; D is ambiguous. Trimming took 2 bases from V and 3 from J, leaving 11 bases between them. Germline V gene data show CDR1 as KGHSH and CDR2 as LQKENI. The CDR3 spans 14 residues.

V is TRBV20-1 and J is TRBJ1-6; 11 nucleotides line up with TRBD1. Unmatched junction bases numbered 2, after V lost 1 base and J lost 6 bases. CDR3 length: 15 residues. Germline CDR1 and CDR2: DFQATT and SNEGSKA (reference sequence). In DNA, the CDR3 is TGCAGTGCTAGAGCTGGGACAGGGGGTAATTCACCCCTCCACTTT. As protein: CSARAGTGGNSPLHF.

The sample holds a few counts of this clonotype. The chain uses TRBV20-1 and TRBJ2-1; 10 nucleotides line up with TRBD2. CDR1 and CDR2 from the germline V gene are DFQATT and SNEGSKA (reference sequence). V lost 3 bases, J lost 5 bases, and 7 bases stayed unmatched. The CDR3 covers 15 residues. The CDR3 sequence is CSASAGTSANNEQFF. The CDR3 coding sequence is TGCAGTGCTAGTGCCGGGACTAGCGCCAACAATGAGCAGTTCTTC.

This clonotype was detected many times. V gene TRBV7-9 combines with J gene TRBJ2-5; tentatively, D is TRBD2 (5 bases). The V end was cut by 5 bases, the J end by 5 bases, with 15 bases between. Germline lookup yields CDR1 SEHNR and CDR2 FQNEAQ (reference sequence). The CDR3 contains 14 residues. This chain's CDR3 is CASSPRLRLETQYF. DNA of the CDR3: TGTGCCAGCAGCCCCCGACTACGCTTGGAGACCCAGTACTTC.